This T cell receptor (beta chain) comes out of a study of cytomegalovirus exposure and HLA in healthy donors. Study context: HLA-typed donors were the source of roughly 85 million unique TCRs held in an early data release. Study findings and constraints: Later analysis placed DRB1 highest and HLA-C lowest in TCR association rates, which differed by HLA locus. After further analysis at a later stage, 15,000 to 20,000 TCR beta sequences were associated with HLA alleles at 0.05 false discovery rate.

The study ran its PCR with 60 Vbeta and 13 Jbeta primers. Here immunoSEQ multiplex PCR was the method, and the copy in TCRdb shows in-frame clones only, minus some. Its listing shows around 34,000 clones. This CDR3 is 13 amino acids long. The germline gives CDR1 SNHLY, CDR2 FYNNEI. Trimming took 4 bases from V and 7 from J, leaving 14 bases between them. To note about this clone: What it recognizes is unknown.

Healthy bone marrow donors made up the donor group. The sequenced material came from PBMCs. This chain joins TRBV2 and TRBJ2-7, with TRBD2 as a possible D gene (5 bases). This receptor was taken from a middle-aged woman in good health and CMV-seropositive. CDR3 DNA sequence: TGTGCCAGCAGTGCGGGTCCCCGGAGGGAGCAGTACTTC. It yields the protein CASSAGPRREQYF. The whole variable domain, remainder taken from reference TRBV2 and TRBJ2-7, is EPEVTQTPSHQVTQMGQEVILRCVPISNHLYFYWYRQILGQKVEFLVSFYNNEISEKSEIFDDQFSVERPDGSNFTLKIRSTKLEDSAMYFCASSAGPRREQYFGPGTRLTVT.